The T cell receptor beta chain under discussion was sequenced for a study of blood T cell repertoires in COVID-19. Study context: Samples came from the United States, Italy and Spain, spanning acute and convalescent COVID-19.

V was clipped by 7 bases and J by 0 bases, with 13 bases between them. The CDR3 contains 15 residues. Germline V CDR1 and CDR2: MNHNY, SVGAGI (reference sequence). Assay used: immunoSEQ multiplex PCR; TCRdb lists only in-frame clones, some missing. The sample shows 210,000 or so clones, around 88% of them seen only once. The genes are TRBV6-6 and TRBJ2-4; possible D gene TRBD2, 5 bases. The sample was peripheral blood. The TCR comes from a man aged 50 to 59 with active or convalescent COVID-19. The CDR3 DNA is TGTGCCAGCACCGTCACGGGGTTAGCCAAAAACATTCAGTACTTC. It is translated as CASTVTGLAKNIQYF.